The T cell receptor beta chain under discussion was sequenced for a study of cytomegalovirus exposure and HLA in healthy donors. Looking at the study overall: Findings of an earlier analysis included roughly 110 million unique TCR beta sequences from 200 million or so T cells.

Whole-study findings and limits: An apparent linkage of common viral pathogens to several of the most significant clusters emerged in a later analysis. Diagnosis of cytomegalovirus status made by the classifier reportedly showed high specificity and sensitivity.

Losses at the gene ends were 0 bases for V and 3 bases for J; bases not matched to a gene: 5. Looked up from germline, CDR1 is SGDLS and CDR2 is YYNGEE. This CDR3 has 15 amino acids. As to this clone: The antigen remains unidentified.

The PCR made use of 60 Vbeta and 13 Jbeta primers. Repertoires were generated with immunoSEQ multiplex PCR, while TCRdb's copy carries only in-frame clones and drops some. The sample has 110,000 to 150,000 clones; 75% to 85% are singletons. The chain links TRBV9 to TRBJ2-7, with 8 positions matching TRBD2. Sequencing used PBMCs. The TCR comes from a female donor in good health and CMV-seronegative. Here the CDR3 reads CASSVGRGGLYEQYF. DNA for the CDR3: TGTGCCAGCAGCGTAGGACGGGGGGGGCTCTACGAGCAGTACTTC. Together with reference TRBV9 and TRBJ2-7, the CDR3 gives the full variable domain: DSGVTQTPKHLITATGQRVTLRCSPRSGDLSVYWYQQSLDQGLQFLIQYYNGEERAKGNILERFSAQQFPDLHSELNLSSLELGDSALYFCASSVGRGGLYEQYFGPGTRLTVT.